A single sample gave rise to the 29 T cell receptor beta chains below, sequenced in a study of blood T cells in healthy people across ages. For the second PCR, which ran for roughly 7 to 11 cycles, a sample-barcoded 5' primer and a J-beta primer mix were used. TCRdb recomputed calls from the 5' RACE reads with MiXCR, one row per CDR3 protein. The data hold around 800,000 distinct CDR3 sequences, with roughly 24% observed a single time. These data were also reused for a study on T cells of mothers and their children.

The sequenced sample was blood. These receptors originate from a boy aged 10-17 years in good health.

The rearrangement uses TRBV11-3 and TRBJ2-1; D is undetermined. V lost 6 bases and J lost 0, with 12 bases in between. Germline CDR1 SGHNT, CDR2 YENEEA. The CDR3 sequence is 15 residues long. CDR3 residues: CASRAPGSSYNEQFF. DNA for the CDR3: TGTGCCAGCAGGGCTCCCGGAAGCTCCTACAATGAGCAGTTCTTC. The entire variable domain, with the rest obtained from reference TRBV11-3 and TRBJ2-1, is as follows: EAGVVQSPRYKIIEKKQPVAFWCNPISGHNTLYWYLQNLGQGPELLIRYENEEAVDDSQLPKDRFSAERLKGVDSTLKIQPAELGDSAVYLCASRAPGSSYNEQFFGPGTRLTVL.

This clonotype appeared a few times. The rearrangement links TRBV12-3 or TRBV12-4 to TRBJ2-5; TRBD2 matches at 12 bases. This CDR3 spans 15 amino acids. Trimming removed 5 bases from V and 4 bases from J; junction bases left unmatched: 5. The CDR3 region is CASSPSSGGGETQYF. DNA for the CDR3: TGTGCCAGCAGTCCTTCTAGCGGGGGGGGAGAGACCCAGTACTTC.

This clonotype has just a few counts. The genes are TRBV12-5 and TRBJ2-5; 7 nucleotides line up with TRBD2. Germline lookup yields CDR1 LGHNT and CDR2 FRNRAP. Trimming at V came to 7 bases and at J to 2 bases, leaving 10 bases not matched to a gene. CDR3 size: 15 residues. CDR3 in DNA: TGTGCTAGTGCCACGGGGAGGGTTTGGCAAGAGACCCAGTACTTC. This codes for CASATGRVWQETQYF.

This chain connects TRBV29-1 to TRBJ1-5, with D uncertain. The CDR3 sequence is 12 residues long. Trimming stripped 5 bases from V and 0 bases from J, with 5 bases between. Per germline, CDR1 SQVTM and CDR2 ANQGSEA. As DNA, the CDR3 is TGCAGCGTTTCCAGTAGCAATCAGCCCCAGCATTTT. The encoded protein is CSVSSSNQPQHF.

V usage is TRBV20-1 and J usage is TRBJ2-3, with D tentatively TRBD2 (5 bases). Trimming left V 4 bases short and J 2 bases short, with 19 bases between. Germline V gives CDR1 DFQATT, CDR2 SNEGSKA (reference sequence). This CDR3 spans 16 amino acids. The CDR3 DNA follows: TGCAGTGCTACTCCCGCCAGGAGGCCCCTCACAGATACGCAGTATTTT. This sequence encodes CSATPARRPLTDTQYF.

The chain joins TRBV7-9 to TRBJ2-5; D ambiguous. Looked up from germline, CDR1 is SEHNR and CDR2 is FQNEAQ (reference sequence). The CDR3 is 13 amino acids. The V and J ends lost 6 bases and 4 bases respectively, with 12 bases between them. Here the CDR3 reads CASSTVGPETQYF. CDR3 DNA: TGTGCCAGCAGTACGGTGGGCCCAGAGACCCAGTACTTC.

The table lists this clonotype with a count of one. The chain employs TRBV7-9 and TRBJ1-2, with 7 bases that match TRBD1. This CDR3 comprises 14 residues. Germline trimming cut 6 bases from V and 4 bases from J; bases unmatched to any gene: 8. CDR1 and CDR2 (germline): SEHNR, FQNEAQ (reference sequence). CDR3 protein: CASRGDRAGYGYTF. Here the CDR3 DNA reads TGTGCCAGCAGGGGCGACAGGGCCGGCTATGGCTACACCTTC.

The sample holds a few counts of this clonotype. The chain combines TRBV15 with TRBJ1-1; TRBD1 aligns across 9 bases. Per germline, CDR1 LNHNV and CDR2 YYDKDF (reference sequence). This CDR3 spans 14 amino acids. The J segment lost 11 bases and the V segment lost 4 bases, leaving 11 bases of the junction unmatched. The CDR3 DNA reads TGTGCCACCAGCACAGGACAGGGGAGTTTCGCGGCTTTCTTT. Amino acid sequence: CATSTGQGSFAAFF.

This clonotype was seen a handful of times. The V and J genes are TRBV6-5 and TRBJ1-3; no clear D. The CDR3 runs 13 residues. Germline-derived CDR1 and CDR2 are MNHEY and SVGAGI. The ends were cut back, 6 bases at V and 4 bases at J, with 10 bases in the middle. The CDR3: CASSSTWGNTIYF. The CDR3 region has the DNA TGTGCCAGCAGCTCCACGTGGGGAAACACCATATATTTT.

This clonotype was seen only a few times. V and J are TRBV2 and TRBJ2-1; D unclear. V dropped 5 bases and J dropped 3 bases, with 8 bases sitting between them. The CDR3 runs 13 residues. Germline V gene sequence: CDR1 SNHLY, CDR2 FYNNEI. CDR3 sequence (DNA): TGTGCCAGCAGTTTATCCTACTACAATGAGCAGTTCTTC. It is translated as CASSLSYYNEQFF.

This clonotype was seen only a few times. The genes are TRBV5-1 and TRBJ2-1, with D unresolved. Looked up from germline, CDR1 is SGHRS and CDR2 is YFSETQ. This CDR3 spans 14 amino acids. The V gene lost 3 bases and the J gene lost 9 bases, with 16 bases spanning the gap. The CDR3 protein is CASSSDGLWGEQFF. The CDR3 DNA is TGCGCCAGCAGCTCCGACGGCCTCTGGGGTGAGCAGTTCTTC.

The CDR3 DNA follows: TGCAGCGTTGGATCCGGGAACTACGAGCAGTACTTC. Amino acid sequence: CSVGSGNYEQYF. The genes are TRBV29-1 and TRBJ2-1; maybe TRBD2 (5 bases). The end of the DNA is better explained by TRBJ2-7, so the J call may be wrong. The CDR3 totals 12 residues. Germline-derived CDR1 and CDR2 are SQVTM and ANQGSEA.

Concerning this clonotype itself: This may come from a read error, since a much larger clone is one base off. The V and J genes are TRBV7-2 and TRBJ2-3; possible D gene TRBD1, 5 bases. The J call may be mistaken, given a closer DNA end match to TRBJ1-5. This CDR3 comprises 13 residues. Germline V CDR1 and CDR2: SGHTA, FQGNSA. The CDR3 here is CASSARGPDTQHF. The CDR3 nucleotides read TGTGCCAGCAGCGCCCGGGGCCCAGATACGCAGCATTTT.

V and J are TRBV25-1 and TRBJ1-2, with D perhaps matching TRBD1 (5 bases). Trimming took off 1 base at V and 8 bases at J, with 8 bases between the two ends. Per germline, CDR1 MGHDK and CDR2 SYGVNS. This CDR3 is built from 12 residues. In nucleotides, the CDR3 is TGTGCCAGCAGTGAATTCAGGGTCGGCTACACCTTC. The encoded protein is CASSEFRVGYTF.

The sample holds many counts of this clonotype. The chain has TRBV7-3 and TRBJ2-5, with TRBD1 as a possible D gene (5 bases). The CDR3 totals 13 residues. V was shortened by 1 base and J by 3 bases, with 6 bases between the two germline ends. Germline CDR1 SGHTA, CDR2 FQGTGA. CDR3 sequence: CASSLSREETQYF. The CDR3 DNA reads as TGTGCCAGCAGCTTAAGCAGGGAAGAGACCCAGTACTTC.

V usage is TRBV7-9 and J usage is TRBJ1-1, with no clear D. The CDR3 loop spans 11 amino acids. The V gene lost 3 bases and the J gene lost 6 bases, with 5 bases spanning the gap. Germline CDR1 is SEHNR and CDR2 is FQNEAQ (reference sequence). The CDR3 coding sequence is TGTGCCAGCAGCTTCCAAGCTGAAGCTTTCTTT. As protein: CASSFQAEAFF. Filled out from reference TRBV7-9 and TRBJ1-1, the complete variable domain reads DTGVSQNPRHKITKRGQNVTFRCDPISEHNRLYWYRQTLGQGPEFLTYFQNEAQLEKSRLLSDRFSAERPKGSFSTLEIQRTEQGDSAMYLCASSFQAEAFFGQGTRLTVV.

The V and J genes are TRBV10-1 and TRBJ2-1; no clear D gene. The CDR3 is 17 residues long. Per germline, CDR1 WNHNN and CDR2 SYGVQD (reference sequence). With 0 bases removed from V and 1 base from J, the gap between germline ends came to 13 bases. CDR3 sequence reads: CASSESAPVSSYNEQFF. The DNA of the CDR3 is TGCGCCAGCAGTGAGTCGGCACCTGTTAGTTCCTACAATGAGCAGTTCTTC.

This clonotype was seen a handful of times. The chain links TRBV2 to TRBJ1-5, with D unclear. The germline V gene has CDR1 SNHLY and CDR2 FYNNEI. Trimming took off 3 bases at V and 1 base at J, with 22 bases between the two ends. The CDR3 is 19 residues long. The CDR3 nucleotides read TGTGCCAGCAGTGAGCTCGGACGGGGAGGGTCCGGGAGCAATCAGCCCCAGCATTTT. Translating it yields CASSELGRGGSGSNQPQHF.

Concerning this clonotype: Being one base from a much bigger clone, this may be a read error. The CDR3 DNA reads as TGTGCCAGCAGCTCAGGGGTAGCCAAAAACATTCAGTACTTC. Residues: CASSSGVAKNIQYF. The V gene is TRBV7-9, the J gene TRBJ2-4; D is perhaps TRBD1 (6 bases). This CDR3 region has 14 residues. The germline CDR1 and CDR2 sequences are SEHNR and FQNEAQ (reference sequence). Trimming left V 4 bases short and J 0 bases short, with 7 bases between.

This sequence joins TRBV4-1 and TRBJ1-2; D possibly corresponds to TRBD1 (6 bases). V was clipped by 2 bases and J by 5 bases, with 15 bases between them. From germline, CDR1 is MGHRA and CDR2 YSYEKL. The CDR3 runs to 15 residues. In nucleotides, the CDR3 is TGCGCCAGCAGCCAACGACAGGAGATAACTTATGGCTACACCTTC. Translating it yields CASSQRQEITYGYTF.

The V call is TRBV10-3, the J call TRBJ1-2, with D unresolved. CDR3 length equals 16 residues. V shed 0 bases and J shed 2 bases, with 13 bases lying between them. The germline V gene encodes CDR1 ENHRY and CDR2 SYGVKD. The CDR3: CAISESGIGPNYGYTF. CDR3 bases: TGTGCCATCAGTGAGTCGGGGATAGGGCCGAACTATGGCTACACCTTC.

This chain links TRBV7-9 with TRBJ1-1; D not certain. V lost 1 base and J lost 7, with 7 bases in between. The CDR3 consists of 12 residues. Germline-derived CDR1 and CDR2 are SEHNR and FQNEAQ (reference sequence). This CDR3 reads CASSLDSREAFF. CDR3 DNA sequence: TGTGCCAGCAGCTTAGATAGCCGTGAAGCTTTCTTT.

With respect to this clonotype: An end of the junction differs from the germline gene, which may be a read error. J is TRBJ2-3 and V is TRBV7-7, with 9 bases identical to TRBD1. The CDR3 length is 15 residues. Germline V gene data show CDR1 as SSHAT and CDR2 as FNYEAQ (reference sequence). The CDR3: CASSPGTGRTDTQYF. The CDR3 bases are TGTGCTAGCAGTCCCGGGACAGGGCGCACAGATACGCAGTATTTT. The entire variable domain, with the rest obtained from reference TRBV7-7 and TRBJ2-3, is as follows: GAGVSQSPRYKVTKRGQDVTLRCDPISSHATLYWYQQALGQGPEFLTYFNYEAQPDKSGLPSDRFSAERPEGSISTLTIQRTEQRDSAMYRCASSPGTGRTDTQYFGPGTRLTVL.

This clonotype has only a few counts. The V and J genes are TRBV11-2 and TRBJ1-2; no clear D. The CDR3 is 14 amino acids. CDR1 is SGHAT and CDR2 is FQNNGV in the germline V gene. Deletions cut 3 bases from V and 3 bases from J, with 11 bases between. The DNA for the CDR3 is TGTGCCAGCAGCTTTCTGGGAGAGGACTATGGCTACACCTTC. Its protein is CASSFLGEDYGYTF. The full variable domain, rest sourced from reference TRBV11-2 and TRBJ1-2, is EAGVAQSPRYKIIEKRQSVAFWCNPISGHATLYWYQQILGQGPKLLIQFQNNGVVDDSQLPKDRFSAERLKGVDSTLKIQPAKLEDSAVYLCASSFLGEDYGYTFGSGTRLTVV.

This clonotype was found a few times. This rearrangement joins TRBV5-5 to TRBJ2-5; tentatively, D is TRBD1 (6 bases). The CDR3 totals 14 residues. V was pared by 4 bases and J by 5 bases, with 15 bases between. Germline V gives CDR1 SGHKS, CDR2 YYEKEE (reference sequence). CDR3 bases: TGTGCCAGCAGCATTCCGCAGGGGTGGGAGACCCAGTACTTC. It yields the protein CASSIPQGWETQYF.

The chain carries TRBV27 and TRBJ1-1; 8 nucleotides line up with TRBD1. Germline CDR1 reads MNHEY; CDR2 reads SMNVEV (reference sequence). Trimming removed 5 bases from V and 0 bases from J; junction bases left unmatched: 5. This CDR3 is 15 amino acids long. The CDR3 nucleotides are TGTGCCAGCAGTCCTGGGGGACAGGTGAACACTGAAGCTTTCTTT. Translated: CASSPGGQVNTEAFF.

The chain employs TRBV4-1 and TRBJ2-3; D uncertain. The V gene's germline CDR1 is MGHRA and CDR2 YSYEKL. The CDR3 loop spans 12 amino acids. V lost 1 base and J lost 10, with 9 bases in between. For the CDR3, the DNA is TGCGCCAGCAGCCAAGGCTCGTTCCCGCAGTATTTT. Its translation: CASSQGSFPQYF.

The table lists this clonotype with a few counts. The V and J genes are TRBV2 and TRBJ2-3, with TRBD2 matching over 11 bases. The V and J ends lost 2 bases and 3 bases, in that order; junction bases with no gene match: 10. Germline V lookup: CDR1 SNHLY, CDR2 FYNNEI. This CDR3 spans 18 amino acids. DNA of the CDR3: TGTGCCAGCAGTGAATTGGCTAGCGGGGGGCCTGAAACAGATACGCAGTATTTT. It encodes CASSELASGGPETDTQYF.

The chain couples TRBV7-3 to TRBJ1-3; D not resolved. CDR1 is SGHTA, CDR2 FQGTGA, per germline. Between the trimmed V and J ends, which lost 5 bases and 4 bases, there was a span of 9 bases. This CDR3 is 13 amino acids long. CDR3 amino acids: CASSPDGGNTIYF. DNA of the CDR3: TGTGCCAGCAGCCCCGATGGGGGAAACACCATATATTTT.